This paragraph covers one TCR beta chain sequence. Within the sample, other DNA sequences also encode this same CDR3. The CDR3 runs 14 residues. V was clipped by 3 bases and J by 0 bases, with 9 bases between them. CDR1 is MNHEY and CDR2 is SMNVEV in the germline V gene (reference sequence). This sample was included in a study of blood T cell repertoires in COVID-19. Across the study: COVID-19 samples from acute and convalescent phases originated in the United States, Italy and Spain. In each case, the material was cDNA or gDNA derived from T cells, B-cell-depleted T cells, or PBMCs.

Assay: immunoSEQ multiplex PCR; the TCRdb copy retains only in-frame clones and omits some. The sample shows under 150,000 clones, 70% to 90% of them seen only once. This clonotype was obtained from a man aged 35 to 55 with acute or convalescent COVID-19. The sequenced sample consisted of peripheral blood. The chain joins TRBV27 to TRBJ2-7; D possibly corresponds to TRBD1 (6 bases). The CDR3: CASSLYRDSYEQYF. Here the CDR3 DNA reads TGTGCCAGCAGTTTGTACAGGGACTCCTACGAGCAGTACTTC.